A single sample is the source of the 31 T cell receptor beta chains below, sequenced in a study of blood T cell repertoires in COVID-19. Data came from immunoSEQ multiplex PCR; TCRdb stores just in-frame clones and leaves some out. The sample has 250,000 to 350,000 clones, roughly 86% seen once. The sample was peripheral blood. Every receptor here comes from a woman in her twenties or thirties with COVID-19, enrolled during active disease.

The genes are TRBV6-6 and TRBJ2-7; 9 bases line up with TRBD2. The CDR3 spans 15 residues. Losses at the gene ends were 2 bases for V and 3 bases for J; bases not matched to a gene: 5. Per germline, CDR1 MNHNY and CDR2 SVGAGI (reference sequence). The CDR3 is CASSYLGGRVYEQYF. In DNA, the CDR3 is TGTGCCAGCAGTTACCTGGGCGGGAGGGTCTACGAGCAGTACTTC.

This chain connects TRBV4-3 to TRBJ1-5, with D possibly being TRBD1 (5 bases). The CDR3 has 13 amino acids. Germline V CDR1 and CDR2: LGHNA, YSLEER. Trimming shortened V by 4 bases and J by 4 bases, and 8 bases separated the two germline ends. CDR3 DNA sequence: TGCGCCAGCAGCCCACAGGAAAATCAGCCCCAGCATTTT. Amino acid sequence: CASSPQENQPQHF.

The chain joins TRBV19 to TRBJ2-6; 7 bases agree with TRBD2. V was pared by 10 bases and J by 2 bases, with 8 bases of the junction left unmatched. The CDR3 is 15 residues long. The germline V gene encodes CDR1 LNHDA and CDR2 SQIVND (reference sequence). The CDR3 region is CATRGLVAGANVLTF. The CDR3 DNA reads TGTGCCACTAGAGGACTAGTCGCTGGGGCCAACGTCCTGACTTTC.

The V gene is TRBV5-1, the J gene TRBJ1-5, with TRBD1 identical over 8 bases. J lost 6 bases, V lost 4 bases, and 9 bases had no gene match. The germline V gene encodes CDR1 SGHRS and CDR2 YFSETQ. The CDR3 extends over 15 amino acids. CDR3 nucleotide sequence: TGCGCCAGCAGCGAGACAGGGGAGGAAGCTCAGCCCCAGCATTTT. It codes for CASSETGEEAQPQHF.

The gene calls are TRBV5-4 and TRBJ2-1, with 7 bases matching TRBD2. V trimming: 0 bases; J trimming: 6 bases; junction bases outside the gene matches: 9. Germline loops: CDR1 SGHNT, CDR2 YYREEE (reference sequence). This CDR3 region has 16 residues. CDR3 region: CASSLEFSGGGNEQFF. The CDR3 nucleotides are TGTGCCAGCAGCTTGGAATTTTCGGGAGGTGGCAATGAGCAGTTCTTC.

The chain couples TRBV24-1 to TRBJ2-3, with a weak D call TRBD2 (5 bases). V was pared by 4 bases and J by 4 bases, with 26 bases between. In germline, CDR1 is KGHDR, CDR2 SFDVKD. The CDR3 totals 19 residues. The CDR3 region is CATSDPIESSSLRADTQYF. The CDR3 nucleotides are TGTGCCACCAGTGACCCGATAGAGTCTAGCTCCTTAAGGGCAGATACGCAGTATTTT.

V and J are TRBV6-5 and TRBJ2-7; D is possibly TRBD2 (5 bases). The germline V gene has CDR1 MNHEY and CDR2 SVGAGI. CDR3 size: 14 residues. V was pared by 5 bases and J by 3 bases, with 14 bases between. CDR3: CASSLTRRDYEQYF. DNA for the CDR3: TGTGCCAGCAGTCTAACACGACGGGACTACGAGCAGTACTTC.

The genes are TRBV6-2 or TRBV6-3 and TRBJ1-1; no clear D gene. V shed 4 bases and J shed 11 bases, with 14 bases lying between them. The CDR3 has 12 amino acids. The germline V gene encodes CDR1 MNHEY and CDR2 SVGEGT. CDR3 in DNA: TGTGCCAGCAGTTTTGCTGGGAGTTATGCTTTCTTT. Translation: CASSFAGSYAFF.

The chain employs TRBV24-1 and TRBJ1-5, with D possibly TRBD1 on 6 matching bases. CDR3 length: 18 amino acids. Trimming cost V 7 bases and J 1 base, with 22 bases left between them. Germline V gene lookup returns CDR1 KGHDR and CDR2 SFDVKD. In nucleotides, the CDR3 is TGTGCCACCAGGAGCCCGGGACACCAACGGGTCAGCAATCAGCCCCAGCATTTT. Its protein product is CATRSPGHQRVSNQPQHF.

This chain connects TRBV28 to TRBJ1-2; TRBD1 is a possible D gene (6 bases). V dropped 2 bases and J dropped 6 bases, with 13 bases sitting between them. The germline gives CDR1 MDHEN, CDR2 SYDVKM. CDR3 length: 14 residues. The CDR3 spells CASSLGGDTNGYTF. CDR3 coding DNA: TGTGCCAGCAGTTTAGGTGGGGACACCAATGGCTACACCTTC.

The V call is TRBV5-1, the J call TRBJ2-2; D is perhaps TRBD1 (5 bases). V was trimmed by 0 bases and J by 6 bases, leaving 12 bases between them. Germline V gene sequence: CDR1 SGHRS, CDR2 YFSETQ. The CDR3 runs to 15 residues. The CDR3 reads CASSLGQPYAGELFF. CDR3 in DNA: TGCGCCAGCAGCTTGGGACAGCCTTACGCCGGGGAGCTGTTTTTT.

The rearrangement uses TRBV7-3 and TRBJ2-1, with D perhaps TRBD1 (5 bases). CDR3 length: 15 residues. Between the trimmed V and J ends, which lost 5 bases and 2 bases, there was a span of 13 bases. Germline V CDR1 and CDR2: SGHTA, FQGTGA. The CDR3 region has the DNA TGTGCCAGCAGCCTAAGTGTGACAGCCTACAATGAGCAGTTCTTC. Translating gives CASSLSVTAYNEQFF. Full variable domain (outside the CDR3, taken from reference TRBV7-3 and TRBJ2-1): GAGVSQTPSNKVTEKGKYVELRCDPISGHTALYWYRQSLGQGPEFLIYFQGTGAADDSGLPNDRFFAVRPEGSVSTLKIQRTERGDSAVYLCASSLSVTAYNEQFFGPGTRLTVL.

This clone was counted once. The chain joins TRBV5-6 to TRBJ2-1; D unresolved. Deletions cut 4 bases from V and 2 bases from J, with 13 bases between. This CDR3 spans 15 amino acids. Germline loops: CDR1 SGHDT, CDR2 YYEEEE. The CDR3 loop reads CASSRVYLPYNEQFF. CDR3 sequence (DNA): TGTGCCAGCAGCCGGGTCTACCTCCCCTACAATGAGCAGTTCTTC. Filled out from reference TRBV5-6 and TRBJ2-1, the complete variable domain reads DAGVTQSPTHLIKTRGQQVTLRCSPKSGHDTVSWYQQALGQGPQFIFQYYEEEERQRGNFPDRFSGHQFPNYSSELNVNALLLGDSALYLCASSRVYLPYNEQFFGPGTRLTVL.

The rearrangement links TRBV24-1 to TRBJ2-7; D possibly corresponds to TRBD1 (5 bases). The CDR3 sequence is 15 residues long. Germline V CDR1 and CDR2: KGHDR, SFDVKD. Trimming removed 3 bases from V and 5 bases from J, with 16 bases in between. The CDR3 reads CATSDPQDQGDEQYF. The CDR3 DNA follows: TGTGCCACCAGTGATCCACAGGACCAAGGCGACGAGCAGTACTTC.

The V gene is TRBV6-5, the J gene TRBJ2-7; tentatively, D is TRBD1 (5 bases). CDR1 is MNHEY, CDR2 SVGAGI, per germline. The CDR3 runs to 13 residues. Trimming cost V 6 bases and J 2 bases, with 11 bases left between them. The CDR3 region has the DNA TGTGCCAGCAGATTCCGACAGACCTACGAGCAGTACTTC. It yields the protein CASRFRQTYEQYF.

The rearrangement uses TRBV14 and TRBJ2-3; 8 bases are shared with TRBD1. This CDR3 is built from 15 residues. V gave up 1 base and J gave up 3 bases; unmatched junction bases: 3. Germline loops: CDR1 SGHDN, CDR2 FVKESK. This CDR3 is CASSQGTGLTDTQYF. For the CDR3, the DNA is TGTGCCAGCAGCCAAGGGACAGGGCTGACAGATACGCAGTATTTT.

This sequence joins TRBV11-2 and TRBJ1-5; perhaps TRBD1 as D (5 bases). The CDR3 loop spans 18 amino acids. Trimming removed 0 bases at V and 1 base at J, with 16 bases between. Germline-derived CDR1 and CDR2 are SGHAT and FQNNGV. The CDR3 sequence is CASSLDPSGPSSNQPQHF. In nucleotides, the CDR3 is TGTGCCAGCAGCTTAGATCCTTCAGGGCCTTCGAGCAATCAGCCCCAGCATTTT.

The V gene is TRBV10-3, the J gene TRBJ1-5; D is perhaps TRBD1 (6 bases). CDR3 length equals 13 residues. The germline V and J ends were trimmed by 0 bases and 7 bases, with 7 bases remaining between them. Germline V gene sequence: CDR1 ENHRY, CDR2 SYGVKD. The CDR3 loop reads CAISESGAQPQHF. In DNA, the CDR3 is TGTGCCATCAGTGAGTCGGGGGCGCAGCCCCAGCATTTT.

The rearrangement uses TRBV7-8 and TRBJ2-1, with 10 bases lining up with TRBD2. J gave up 2 bases and V 7 bases, and 11 bases lay outside the gene matches. Per the germline V gene, CDR1 is SGHVS and CDR2 is FQNEAQ. The CDR3 spans 17 residues. In nucleotides, the CDR3 is TGTGCCAGCAACAAGTGGGCTAGCGGGAGCACCTACAATGAGCAGTTCTTC. Its protein is CASNKWASGSTYNEQFF.

This chain joins TRBV5-1 and TRBJ2-7; 9 nucleotides agree with TRBD1. After removal of 3 bases from V and 5 bases from J, the junction contained 6 bases not matched to a gene. CDR1 SGHRS and CDR2 YFSETQ come from the germline V gene. This CDR3 comprises 14 residues. CDR3: CASSSRDRVHEQYF. In DNA form, the CDR3 reads TGCGCCAGCAGCTCCCGGGACAGGGTCCACGAGCAGTACTTC.

The J gene is TRBJ1-2, the V gene TRBV6-1, with D perhaps TRBD1 (6 bases). Germline V gene data show CDR1 as MNHNS and CDR2 as SASEGT. CDR3 length equals 16 residues. V was pared by 0 bases and J by 3 bases, with 14 bases between. The CDR3: CASSEARTEKYYGYTF. The CDR3 DNA reads TGTGCCAGCAGTGAAGCCCGGACAGAGAAGTACTATGGCTACACCTTC.

The genes are TRBV10-3 and TRBJ2-1; the D gene is possibly TRBD2 (5 bases). The CDR3 sequence is 11 residues long. Germline V gives CDR1 ENHRY, CDR2 SYGVKD. V lost 8 bases to trimming and J lost 7 bases, with 9 bases between them. The CDR3 sequence: CAIGGGNEQFF. CDR3 nucleotides: TGTGCCATCGGAGGTGGGAATGAGCAGTTCTTC.

This chain uses TRBV3-1 (or the pseudogene TRBV3-2) with TRBJ2-7; D possibly corresponds to TRBD2 (6 bases). The CDR3 is 15 amino acids. V was pared by 0 bases and J by 3 bases, with 12 bases between. From germline, CDR1 is LGHDT and CDR2 YNNKEL (reference sequence). CDR3 bases: TGTGCCAGCAGCCAAGACTCGCTAGCGAACTACGAGCAGTACTTC. Protein sequence: CASSQDSLANYEQYF.

The chain couples TRBV7-8 to TRBJ1-2; TRBD1 matches at 9 bases. Germline CDR1 is SGHVS and CDR2 is FQNEAQ. CDR3 length equals 14 residues. Germline trimming cut 5 bases from V and 7 bases from J; bases unmatched to any gene: 8. The CDR3 loop reads CASSVPGQGLGYTF. The CDR3 region has the DNA TGTGCCAGCAGCGTACCGGGACAGGGTCTTGGCTACACCTTC.

This chain connects TRBV5-4 to TRBJ2-1; 10 positions match TRBD2. This CDR3 spans 16 amino acids. Per germline, CDR1 SGHNT and CDR2 YYREEE (reference sequence). The ends lost 1 base at V and 6 bases at J; junction bases unmatched: 7. The CDR3 protein is CASSLKSGLAFNEQFF. Here the CDR3 DNA reads TGTGCCAGCAGCTTGAAGTCGGGACTAGCGTTCAATGAGCAGTTCTTC.

The chain is built from TRBV5-6 and TRBJ2-1, with 9 bases identical to TRBD2. The V and J ends lost 3 bases and 7 bases, in that order; junction bases with no gene match: 11. The CDR3 runs to 16 residues. The V gene's germline CDR1 is SGHDT and CDR2 YYEEEE. The CDR3 loop reads CASSSLTSGTRNEQFF. CDR3 in DNA: TGTGCCAGCAGCTCCTTGACTAGCGGCACCCGGAATGAGCAGTTCTTC.

The chain combines TRBV19 with TRBJ2-1, with D unresolved. Trimming took off 1 base at V and 8 bases at J, with 12 bases between the two ends. Germline V gives CDR1 LNHDA, CDR2 SQIVND (reference sequence). This CDR3 contains 14 residues. In DNA form, the CDR3 reads TGTGCCAGTAGTATAGGTGGAGCAGTATATGAGCAGTTCTTC. This translates into CASSIGGAVYEQFF.

The V and J genes are TRBV7-9 and TRBJ2-3; 8 bases map to TRBD2. The CDR3 contains 16 residues. Germline assignment: CDR1 SEHNR and CDR2 FQNEAQ (reference sequence). J lost 4 bases, V lost 5 bases, and 11 bases had no gene match. The CDR3 sequence is CASSDLSGTVPDTQYF. The CDR3 nucleotides read TGTGCCAGCAGCGACCTTAGCGGGACCGTACCAGATACGCAGTATTTT.

The CDR3 protein is CASSQDISGSTGELFF. In DNA, the CDR3 is TGTGCCAGCAGCCAAGATATTAGCGGGAGCACCGGGGAGCTGTTTTTT. V is TRBV14 and J is TRBJ2-2; 9 bases agree with TRBD2. This CDR3 contains 16 residues. V was pared by 0 bases and J by 4 bases, with 3 bases of the junction left unmatched. Germline V gene lookup returns CDR1 SGHDN and CDR2 FVKESK.

A word on this clone: A much larger clone is a single base away; this may be a read error. This sample also contains other DNA sequences that code for the same CDR3. The chain combines TRBV28 with TRBJ1-5; D unresolved. Looked up from germline, CDR1 is MDHEN and CDR2 is SYDVKM. The CDR3 has 12 residues. V lost 4 bases, J lost 4 bases, and 5 bases lay in between. CDR3 in DNA: TGTGCCAGCAGTTCCCTGAATCAGCCCCAGCATTTT. This gives the protein CASSSLNQPQHF.

The chain uses TRBV7-3 and TRBJ2-2, with a weak D call TRBD1 (5 bases). V shed 3 bases and J shed 3 bases, with 8 bases lying between them. This CDR3 contains 14 residues. From germline, CDR1 is SGHTA and CDR2 FQGTGA. The CDR3 DNA follows: TGTGCCAGCAGCTTGACAGAATACACCGGGGAGCTGTTTTTT. Amino acid sequence: CASSLTEYTGELFF.